This T cell receptor beta chain was obtained from a study of regulatory T cells in long-lasting Graves disease. The wider study: To qualify as persistent, Graves' disease required over 5 years of antithyroid drugs with positive TSH receptor antibodies.

Arm-PCR of CDR3 regions with iRepertoire HTBI primers generated TCR beta libraries. Via MiXCR, TCRdb re-called the multiplex PCR reads, giving one row per CDR3 protein. The repertoire holds about 400,000 distinct CDR3 sequences, with roughly 20% as singletons. This clonotype showed up many times. Its antigen is not identified. Study-wide results and limits: Analysis covered peripheral blood alone, not thyroid tissue. Compared with new cases, persistent Graves' patients showed reduced TCR diversity.

Time point noted: persistent/refractory GD, antithyroid drugs over 5 years with positive TRAb. RNA isolated from PBMCs was used to make the TCR library. Graves' disease diagnosis used American Thyroid Association guidelines. This receptor was obtained from a female donor with Graves disease. The sequencing used peripheral blood mononuclear cells (PBMCs), collected when the disease was refractory, from a patient treated with antithyroid drugs.

The CDR3 bases are TGCAGTGTTGAGTCTAGAACGAGCAATGAGCAGTTCTTC. Its protein product is CSVESRTSNEQFF. V gene TRBV20-1 combines with J gene TRBJ2-1, with D unclear. The CDR3 runs 13 residues. The germline CDR1 and CDR2 sequences are DFQATT and SNEGSKA (reference sequence). Trimming pared 7 bases from V and 6 bases from J, leaving 16 bases between.